This T cell receptor (beta chain) was recovered during a study of cytomegalovirus exposure and HLA in healthy donors. The PCR contained 60 Vbeta and 13 Jbeta primers. The method was immunoSEQ multiplex PCR; TCRdb's version includes in-frame clones alone and lacks a portion of them. The data hold tens of thousands of clones, with more than 60% observed a single time. Details on this clone: Its antigen remains unidentified.

V was cut by 2 bases and J by 7 bases, with 11 bases left in between. Germline loops: CDR1 MNHEY, CDR2 SMNVEV (reference sequence). The CDR3 consists of 14 residues. Regarding the study as a whole: Reportedly, fewer N-insertions than the approximately 690-donor mean appeared in an Asian-associated ancestry cluster in a later analysis. Most CMV-associated TCR beta chains appeared HLA-restricted in a later analysis. Several top significant clusters appeared, in a later analysis, to be linked to common viral pathogens.

This rearrangement joins TRBV27 to TRBJ1-4; D unclear. The sample comprised PBMCs. This clonotype was sampled from a man aged 25 to 40 in good health and CMV-seronegative. The CDR3 nucleotides read TGTGCCAGCAGTTTAACTTCTGGGAGTGAAAAACTGTTTTTT. Protein: CASSLTSGSEKLFF.